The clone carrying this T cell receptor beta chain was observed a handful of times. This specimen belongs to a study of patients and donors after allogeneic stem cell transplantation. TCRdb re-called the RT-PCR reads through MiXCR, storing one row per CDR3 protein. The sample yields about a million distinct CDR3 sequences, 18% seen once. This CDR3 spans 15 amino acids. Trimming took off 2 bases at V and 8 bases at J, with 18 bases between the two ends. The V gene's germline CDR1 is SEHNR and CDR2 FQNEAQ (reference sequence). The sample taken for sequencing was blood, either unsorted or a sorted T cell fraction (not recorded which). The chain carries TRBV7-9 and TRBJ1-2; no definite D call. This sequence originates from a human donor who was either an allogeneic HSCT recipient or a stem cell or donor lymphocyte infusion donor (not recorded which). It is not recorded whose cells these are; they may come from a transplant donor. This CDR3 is CASSLNGGSNGGYTF. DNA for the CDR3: TGTGCCAGCAGCTTAAACGGCGGCTCAAATGGAGGCTACACCTTC. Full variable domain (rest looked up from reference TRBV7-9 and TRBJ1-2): DTGVSQNPRHKITKRGQNVTFRCDPISEHNRLYWYRQTLGQGPEFLTYFQNEAQLEKSRLLSDRFSAERPKGSFSTLEIQRTEQGDSAMYLCASSLNGGSNGGYTFGSGTRLTVV.